The 11 T cell receptor beta chains listed next were all sequenced from one sample in a study of control samples from healthy donors and cancer patients. Sequencing used immunoSEQ multiplex PCR; TCRdb keeps in-frame clones, though not all of them. Of 74,000 or so clones in the sample, around 91% were seen once. Sample: blood. The origin of the receptors is a man aged 50 to 60 in good health.

The chain couples TRBV5-1 to TRBJ2-7, with 9 nucleotides matching TRBD2. Unmatched junction bases numbered 20, after V lost 4 bases and J lost 6 bases. CDR1 is SGHRS and CDR2 is YFSETQ in the germline V gene. CDR3 length: 18 residues. Here the CDR3 reads CASSPPLQSSGVNSEQYF. The CDR3 DNA is TGCGCCAGCAGCCCACCACTCCAGTCTAGCGGGGTAAATAGCGAGCAGTACTTC.

This clone appeared a single time. V is TRBV11-2 and J is TRBJ1-1; 9 bases align to TRBD1. Germline V gives CDR1 SGHAT, CDR2 FQNNGV. There are 14 residues in the CDR3. J was trimmed by 5 bases and V by 5 bases; bases with no gene match: 6. The CDR3 nucleotides read TGTGCCAGCAGCGACGACAGGGGGGGAACTGAAGCTTTCTTT. Protein: CASSDDRGGTEAFF.

The gene calls are TRBV14 and TRBJ1-4; D is ambiguous. V was trimmed by 3 bases and J by 7 bases, leaving 6 bases between them. The CDR3 is 12 amino acids. The V gene's germline CDR1 is SGHDN and CDR2 FVKESK. CDR3 bases: TGTGCCAGCAGCCACTTATCTGAAAAACTGTTTTTT. It translates to CASSHLSEKLFF.

This chain connects TRBV6-5 to TRBJ1-3, with D unresolved. Germline V CDR1 and CDR2: MNHEY, SVGAGI. Trimming took 7 bases from V and 0 from J, leaving 13 bases between them. The CDR3 loop spans 15 amino acids. CDR3 in amino acids: CASTPGSSSGNTIYF. Written as DNA, the CDR3 is TGTGCCAGCACCCCCGGGTCGAGCTCTGGAAACACCATATATTTT.

Turning to this clone: Germline and junction disagree at one end, which may indicate a read error. The rearrangement uses TRBV29-1 and TRBJ2-3, with TRBD1 matching 7 bases. This CDR3 is 10 amino acids long. The germline gives CDR1 SQVTM, CDR2 ANQGSEA. CDR3 loop: CSVVRQGVFF. DNA of the CDR3: TGCAGCGTTGTGCGGCAGGGGGTTTTTTTT.

This sequence joins TRBV5-1 and TRBJ2-6, with 7 nucleotides matching TRBD1. The CDR3 is 17 amino acids. Germline CDR1 and CDR2: SGHRS and YFSETQ. The V gene end was trimmed by 1 base and the J gene end by 2 bases; junction bases not matched to a gene: 6. Written as DNA, the CDR3 is TGCGCCAGCAGCTTGACCTTTGACAGGGCTGGGGCCAACGTCCTGACTTTC. Translation gives CASSLTFDRAGANVLTF.

This clone was detected once. The V gene is TRBV2, the J gene TRBJ2-7; 9 bases map to TRBD1. Germline V gene lookup returns CDR1 SNHLY and CDR2 FYNNEI. The CDR3 is 14 amino acids. V was pared by 5 bases and J by 4 bases, with 6 bases of the junction left unmatched. Written as DNA, the CDR3 is TGTGCCAGCAGTTCCGGGACAGGGTTATACGAGCAGTACTTC. Translating gives CASSSGTGLYEQYF.

This chain uses TRBV3-1 (or the pseudogene TRBV3-2) with TRBJ2-4; TRBD2 matches at 8 bases. The CDR3 extends over 16 amino acids. J lost 15 bases, V lost 0 bases, and 16 bases had no gene match. Germline CDR1 LGHDT, CDR2 YNNKEL (reference sequence). Written as DNA, the CDR3 is TGTGCCAGCAGCCAAGATGTCTGGACTAGCCCTGGGGGCCGGTACTTC. This codes for CASSQDVWTSPGGRYF.

This chain links TRBV10-1 with TRBJ1-6; 8 nucleotides line up with TRBD1. Trimming removed 6 bases from V and 8 bases from J; junction bases left unmatched: 12. CDR1 and CDR2 (germline): WNHNN, SYGVQD (reference sequence). The CDR3 has 16 residues. The CDR3 loop reads CASSRRGRGRYSPLHF. The DNA of the CDR3 is TGCGCCAGCAGCCGCCGAGGCAGGGGGCGGTATTCACCCCTCCACTTT.

The rearrangement uses TRBV7-3 and TRBJ2-1, with TRBD2 matching 13 bases. The CDR3 covers 17 residues. The germline V gene encodes CDR1 SGHTA and CDR2 FQGTGA. Trimming cost V 5 bases and J 3 bases; bases outside gene matches: 7. CDR3 sequence (DNA): TGTGCCAGCAGCCCACTAGCGGGGGGGCTCGGCTACAATGAGCAGTTCTTC. Residues: CASSPLAGGLGYNEQFF.

The chain has TRBV6-4 and TRBJ1-2, with 8 bases that match TRBD1. Germline trimming cut 5 bases from V and 6 bases from J; bases unmatched to any gene: 14. Germline values: CDR1 MRHNA, CDR2 SNTAGT. The CDR3 loop spans 16 amino acids. The CDR3, as DNA: TGTGCCAGCAGTATTGAACAGGGGGAATTCGAGGATGGCTACACCTTC. Translated, it gives CASSIEQGEFEDGYTF.